This T cell receptor beta chain came from a study of blood T cell repertoires in COVID-19 (dated by TCRdb to 2020 to 2022). Regarding the study in general: Collaborator samples came from the United States, Italy and Spain and covered acute and convalescent phases of COVID-19. Nearly every sample came with metadata listing a de-identified subject ID, COVID-19 status, age in years and sex. HLA class I and class II types, where available, came from metadata supplied by the sample provider rather than from assay-based typing. The dataset comprised deeply sampled blood TCRbeta repertoires from subjects exposed to, actively infected with, or recovered from COVID-19. The material from the prospective study consisted of cDNA or gDNA derived from T cells, B-cell-depleted T cells, or PBMCs. A freely available public database, intended as a resource for researchers studying the immune response to SARS-CoV-2, is where the repertoires were released. Samples were obtained from the ongoing ImmuneRACE study (first 160 participants) and from 1,200 or so subjects provided by 6 global collaborators.

As for this clone: This receptor's antigen is unknown. No base quality values were provided; no much bigger clone lies one nucleotide off.

Each collaborating institution followed its own protocols to collect whole blood in K2EDTA tubes. For TCRbeta analysis, collaborators shipped samples in one of three forms: frozen whole blood, isolated PBMCs, or DNA extracted from either of those sample types. Points the paper makes about the study in general: How much clinical and demographic metadata was included differed by source and by participant, and the metadata was provided uncurated.

The immunoSEQ Assay, a bias-controlled multiplex PCR, was used to amplify TCRbeta CDR3 regions from genomic DNA. The authors processed their data as follows. The number of nucleated cells in each sample was estimated by amplification of reference gene primers within the assay. To quantify the absolute abundance of each unique TCRbeta CDR3 rearrangement, sequence reads were collapsed and filtered. For each sample, productive Simpson clonality was calculated as the square root of Simpson's diversity index over productive rearrangements. TCRdb mirrors the immuneACCESS table, restricted to in-frame sequences. Some clones are absent from its copies; in checked studies, under half trace to an unresolved V gene, and the reason for the others is unknown. The V and J calls and clone size are taken from that table; D and trimming were inferred from the DNA. This sample holds more than 200,000 clones; less than 90% were observed only once. Around 1.6% of the sample comes from the top ten.

The sequenced sample was peripheral blood. The TCR sequence derives from a man between 65 and 85 years old with acute or convalescent COVID-19.

Here is the DNA: TGTGCCAGCAGACCCCCAGGGCCAAACACTGAAGCTTTCTTT. Its translation reads: CASRPPGPNTEAFF. The sequence links TRBV2 to TRBJ1-1; tentative D gene TRBD1, with 5 bases matching. V is shortened by 6 bases, J by 2 bases, and the region joining them spans 13 bases. Spanning cysteine to phenylalanine, the CDR3 consists of 14 amino acids. This entry keeps only the CDR3 DNA: 42 bases, framed from base 1. CDR1 and CDR2 (SNHLY, FYNNEI) derive from the germline V gene.